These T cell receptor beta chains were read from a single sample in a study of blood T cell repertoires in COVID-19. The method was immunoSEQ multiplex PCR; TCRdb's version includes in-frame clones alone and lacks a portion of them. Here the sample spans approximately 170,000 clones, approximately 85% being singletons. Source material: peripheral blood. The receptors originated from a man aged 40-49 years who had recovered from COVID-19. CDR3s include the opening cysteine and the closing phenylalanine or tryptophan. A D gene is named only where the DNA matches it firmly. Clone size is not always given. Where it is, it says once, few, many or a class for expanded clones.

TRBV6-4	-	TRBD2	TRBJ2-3	CASSGTSGGTDTQYF	TGTGCCAGCAGTGGGACTAGCGGGGGCACAGATACGCAGTATTTT
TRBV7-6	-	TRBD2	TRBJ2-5	CASSSQLAEPQETQYF	TGTGCCAGCAGCTCACAACTAGCGGAACCTCAAGAGACCCAGTACTTC
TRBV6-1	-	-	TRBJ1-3	CASSENEYTIYF	TGTGCCAGCAGTGAAAATGAGTACACCATATATTTT
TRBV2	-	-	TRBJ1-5	CASRDGRGVNQPQHF	TGTGCCAGCAGGGATGGCAGGGGAGTCAATCAGCCCCAGCATTTT
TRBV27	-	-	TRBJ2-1	CASRTWGRGKDNEQFF	TGTGCCAGCAGGACCTGGGGAAGGGGGAAGGACAATGAGCAGTTCTTC
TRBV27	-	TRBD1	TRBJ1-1	CASSPRDRRQGGTEAFF	TGTGCCAGCAGTCCCCGGGACCGACGACAGGGAGGAACTGAAGCTTTCTTT
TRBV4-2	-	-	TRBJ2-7	CASSQAGKSSYEQYF	TGTGCCAGCAGCCAAGCAGGGAAGAGCTCCTACGAGCAGTACTTC
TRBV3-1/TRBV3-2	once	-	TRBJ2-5	CASSQDWGGGETQYF	TGTGCCAGCAGCCAAGATTGGGGAGGCGGGGAGACCCAGTACTTC
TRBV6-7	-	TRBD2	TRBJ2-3	CASSYSKRRKFWTSGTDTQYF	TGTGCCAGCAGTTACTCGAAAAGAAGGAAGTTTTGGACTAGCGGCACAGATACGCAGTATTTT
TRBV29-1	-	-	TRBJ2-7	CSVRSAYEQYF	TGCAGCGTTCGCTCTGCGTACGAGCAGTACTTC
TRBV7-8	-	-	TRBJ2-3	CASSLLAGATDTQYF	TGTGCCAGCAGCTTACTGGCAGGGGCCACAGATACGCAGTATTTT
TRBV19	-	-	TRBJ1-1	CASSFQNTEAFF	TGTGCCAGTAGTTTCCAAAACACTGAAGCTTTCTTT
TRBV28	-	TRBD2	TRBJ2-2	CASTEGWGLAGTGELFF	TGTGCCAGCACTGAAGGCTGGGGACTAGCGGGCACCGGGGAGCTGTTTTTT
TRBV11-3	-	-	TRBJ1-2	CASSLGGLVRAFF	TGTGCCAGCAGCTTAGGGGGCTTGGTTCGGGCCTTCTTC
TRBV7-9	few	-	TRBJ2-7	CASSLGTNSAYEQYF	TGTGCCAGCAGCCTGGGGACAAATAGCGCCTACGAGCAGTACTTC
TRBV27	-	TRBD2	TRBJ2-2	CASSLHGLAGELFF	TGTGCCAGCAGTTTACACGGACTAGCCGGGGAGCTGTTTTTT
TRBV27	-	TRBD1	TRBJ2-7	CASSSADRAPYHEQYF	TGTGCCAGCAGTTCCGCCGACAGGGCCCCTTACCACGAGCAGTACTTC
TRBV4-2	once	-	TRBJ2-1	CASSQLSGPNNEQFF	TGTGCCAGCAGCCAACTTAGCGGACCCAACAATGAGCAGTTCTTC
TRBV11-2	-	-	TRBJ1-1	CASSFDRGVTTEAFF	TGTGCCAGCAGCTTCGACCGCGGAGTTACCACTGAAGCTTTCTTT
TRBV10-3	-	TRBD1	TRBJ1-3	CATGLGQYSGNTIYF	TGTGCCACCGGCTTGGGACAGTATTCTGGAAACACCATATATTTT
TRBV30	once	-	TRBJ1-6	CACSQVFGGGSPLHF	TGTGCCTGTTCCCAGGTTTTCGGAGGAGGGTCACCCCTCCACTTT
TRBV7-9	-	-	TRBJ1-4	CASSDVGDGLFF	TGTGCCAGCAGCGACGTCGGAGATGGACTGTTTTTT
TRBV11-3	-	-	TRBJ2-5	CASSRTEQETQYF	TGTGCCAGCAGTAGGACAGAGCAAGAGACCCAGTACTTC
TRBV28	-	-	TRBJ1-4	CASSSRRGVDEKLFF	TGTGCCAGCAGTTCACGCCGGGGAGTTGATGAAAAACTGTTTTTT
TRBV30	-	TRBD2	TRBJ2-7	CAWGRAFFREQYF	TGTGCCTGGGGGAGGGCCTTCTTTCGGGAGCAGTACTTC
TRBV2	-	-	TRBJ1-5	CASKGGEGLLHF	TGTGCCAGCAAGGGAGGGGAGGGATTGTTGCATTTT
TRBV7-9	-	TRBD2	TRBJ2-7	CASSLGLAGYEQYF	TGTGCCAGCAGCTTAGGACTAGCTGGTTACGAGCAGTACTTC
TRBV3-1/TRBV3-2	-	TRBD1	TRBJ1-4	CASSPWTGGGGEKLFF	TGTGCCAGCAGCCCTTGGACAGGGGGCGGGGGTGAAAAACTGTTTTTT
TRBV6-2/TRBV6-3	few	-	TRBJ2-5	CASSFITPETQYF	TGTGCCAGCAGTTTCATTACTCCGGAGACCCAGTACTTC
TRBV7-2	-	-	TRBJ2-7	CASSLVARGTGEQYF	TGTGCCAGCAGCTTAGTGGCCAGAGGCACCGGCGAGCAGTACTTC
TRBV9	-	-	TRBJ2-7	CASSVAQGSEQYF	TGTGCCAGCAGCGTAGCACAGGGTAGCGAGCAGTACTTC
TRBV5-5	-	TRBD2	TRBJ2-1	CASSTYSGERVNEQFF	TGTGCCAGCAGCACCTATAGCGGGGAACGGGTAAATGAGCAGTTCTTC
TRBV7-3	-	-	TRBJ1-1	CASSLTGQENTEAFF	TGTGCCAGCAGCTTAACAGGACAAGAGAACACTGAAGCTTTCTTT
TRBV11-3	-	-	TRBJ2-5	CASSLEPVGETQYF	TGTGCCAGCAGCTTAGAGCCGGTCGGAGAGACCCAGTACTTC
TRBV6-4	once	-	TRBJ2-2	CASRLELSTGELFF	TGTGCCAGCAGACTGGAGCTAAGCACCGGGGAGCTGTTTTTT
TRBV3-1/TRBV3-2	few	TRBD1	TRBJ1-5	CASTATDRVIVNQPQHF	TGTGCCAGCACCGCAACGGACAGGGTGATAGTCAATCAGCCCCAGCATTTT
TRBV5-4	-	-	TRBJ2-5	CASSLPPGQGQETQYF	TGTGCCAGCAGCTTACCCCCGGGACAAGGCCAAGAGACCCAGTACTTC
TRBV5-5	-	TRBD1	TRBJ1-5	CASSLEGGLGQPQHF	TGTGCCAGCAGCTTGGAAGGGGGCTTAGGTCAGCCCCAGCATTTT
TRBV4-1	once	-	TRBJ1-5	CASSQIRGFNQPQHF	TGCGCCAGCAGCCAAATCAGGGGTTTCAATCAGCCCCAGCATTTT
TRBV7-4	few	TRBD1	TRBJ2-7	CASKPGQGLSEQYF	TGTGCCAGCAAGCCGGGACAGGGACTCTCCGAGCAGTACTTC
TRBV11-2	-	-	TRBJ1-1	CASSLWGINTEAFF	TGTGCCAGCAGCTTATGGGGCATAAACACTGAAGCTTTCTTT
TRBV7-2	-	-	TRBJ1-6	CASSLMQNNSPLHF	TGTGCCAGCAGCTTAATGCAGAATAATTCACCCCTCCACTTT
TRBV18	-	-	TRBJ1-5	CASSERTLNQPQHF	TGTGCCAGCTCAGAACGGACACTCAATCAGCCCCAGCATTTT
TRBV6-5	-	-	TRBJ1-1	CASFKTGPNTEAFF	TGTGCCAGCTTTAAGACAGGACCTAACACTGAAGCTTTCTTT
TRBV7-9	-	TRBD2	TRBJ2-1	CASSLTSGAYNEQFF	TGTGCCAGCAGCTTAACTAGCGGTGCCTACAATGAGCAGTTCTTC
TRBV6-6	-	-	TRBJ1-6	CASSYSPGVDNSPLHF	TGTGCCAGCAGTTACTCGCCAGGGGTTGATAATTCACCCCTCCACTTT
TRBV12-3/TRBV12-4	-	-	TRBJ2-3	CASKRSTDTQYF	TGTGCCAGCAAGAGGAGCACAGATACGCAGTATTTT
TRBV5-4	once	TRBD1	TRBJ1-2	CASSSITGGGGGYTF	TGTGCCAGCAGCTCCATAACAGGGGGCGGCGGGGGCTACACCTTC
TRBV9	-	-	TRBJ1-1	CASTTQGNTEAFF	TGTGCCAGCACCACACAGGGGAACACTGAAGCTTTCTTT
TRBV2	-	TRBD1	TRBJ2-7	CASKGTVAYEQYF	TGTGCCAGCAAGGGGACAGTTGCCTACGAGCAGTACTTC
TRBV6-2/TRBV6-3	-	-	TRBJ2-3	CASSATPEGTQYF	TGTGCCAGCAGTGCGACACCCGAGGGCACGCAGTATTTT
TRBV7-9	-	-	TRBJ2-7	CASSLGTSAYEQYF	TGTGCCAGCAGCTTGGGGACTTCCGCCTACGAGCAGTACTTC
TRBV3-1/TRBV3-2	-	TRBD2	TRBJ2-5	CASSPGKASGGLETQYF	TGTGCCAGCAGCCCCGGGAAGGCTAGCGGGGGGTTAGAGACCCAGTACTTC